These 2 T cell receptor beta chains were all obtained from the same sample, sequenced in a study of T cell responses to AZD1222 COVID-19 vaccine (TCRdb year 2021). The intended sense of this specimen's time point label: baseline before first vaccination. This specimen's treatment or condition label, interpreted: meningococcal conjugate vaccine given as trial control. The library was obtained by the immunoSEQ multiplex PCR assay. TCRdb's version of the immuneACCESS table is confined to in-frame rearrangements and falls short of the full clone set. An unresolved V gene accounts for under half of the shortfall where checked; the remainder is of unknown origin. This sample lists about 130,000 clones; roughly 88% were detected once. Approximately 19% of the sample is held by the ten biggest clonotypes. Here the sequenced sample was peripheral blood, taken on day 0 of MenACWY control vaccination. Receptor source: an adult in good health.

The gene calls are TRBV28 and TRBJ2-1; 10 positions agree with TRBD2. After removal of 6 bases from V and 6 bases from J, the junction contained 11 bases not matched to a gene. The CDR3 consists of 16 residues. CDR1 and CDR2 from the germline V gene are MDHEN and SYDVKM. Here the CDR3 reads CASSPALAGVGNEQFF. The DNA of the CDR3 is TGTGCCAGCAGCCCAGCCCTAGCGGGAGTTGGCAATGAGCAGTTCTTC.

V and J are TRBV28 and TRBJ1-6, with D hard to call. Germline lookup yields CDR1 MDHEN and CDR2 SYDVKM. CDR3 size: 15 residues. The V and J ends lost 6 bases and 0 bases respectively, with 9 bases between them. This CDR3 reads CASRDPSSYNSPLHF. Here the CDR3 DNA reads TGTGCCAGCAGAGACCCAAGCTCCTATAATTCACCCCTCCACTTT.